This T cell receptor beta chain came from a study of blood T cell repertoires in COVID-19. Study-level background: Acute and convalescent COVID-19 specimens originated in the United States, Italy and Spain.

Here immunoSEQ multiplex PCR was the method, and the copy in TCRdb shows in-frame clones only, minus some. The table has fewer than 350,000 clones, approximately 91% seen once. Participant ages covered 18 to 89 years across 24 US areas. Which cohort a participant joined came from the clinical history participants gave. Donors in Cohort 3 who had recovered were those with two negative PCRs, healthcare professional clearance, or resolution of their symptoms. With 0 bases removed from V and 0 bases from J, the gap between germline ends came to 3 bases. The CDR3 is 14 amino acids. Per the germline V gene, CDR1 is SGHRS and CDR2 is YFSETQ.

The rearrangement joins TRBV5-1 to TRBJ1-4; D is unresolved. The sample was PBMCs or T cells enriched from blood (not recorded which). The TCR sequence derives from a woman aged 40-49 years who had recovered from COVID-19. DNA of the CDR3: TGCGCCAGCAGCTTGGGAGCAACTAATGAAAAACTGTTTTTT. The encoded protein is CASSLGATNEKLFF.